Given below is one T cell receptor (beta chain) in context. This table comes from immunoSEQ multiplex PCR, and its TCRdb copy is limited to in-frame clones, with some not included. The repertoire holds 110,000 or so clones, with roughly 86% as singletons. This sample is drawn from a study of cytomegalovirus exposure and HLA in healthy donors. Germline V CDR1 and CDR2: MNHEY, SVGAGI. The CDR3 extends over 13 amino acids. V lost 6 bases and J lost 10, with 18 bases in between. This TCR was sampled from a man aged 18-30 years in good health and CMV-seronegative. The gene calls are TRBV6-5 and TRBJ1-1; D gene ambiguous. The sequenced sample consisted of PBMCs. The CDR3 sequence: CASSLPGGAGAFF. CDR3 nucleotide sequence: TGTGCCAGCAGCTTACCCGGTGGCGCGGGAGCTTTCTTT.